These 4 T cell receptor beta chains were sequenced from one sample in a study of shared clonotypes between healthy human individuals. Libraries were prepared by immunoSEQ multiplex PCR; TCRdb keeps only in-frame clonotypes and omits some of them. The table records some 450,000 clones, approximately 77% of them present only once. Sequencing was done on a sample of PBMCs. These receptor sequences come from a woman aged 40 to 50 in good health. Some clones in this sample may be carry-over from other donors' samples.

The genes are TRBV5-5 and TRBJ2-7; D uncertain. The length of the CDR3 is 15 residues. Deletions cut 0 bases from V and 4 bases from J, with 14 bases between. In germline, CDR1 is SGHKS, CDR2 YYEKEE (reference sequence). CDR3 sequence reads: CASSLGTTPFYEQYF. In DNA form, the CDR3 reads TGTGCCAGCAGCTTGGGCACTACCCCCTTTTACGAGCAGTACTTC.

This sequence joins TRBV5-1 and TRBJ2-7; 11 nucleotides align to TRBD2. In germline, CDR1 is SGHRS, CDR2 YFSETQ. There are 15 residues in the CDR3. V lost 5 bases to trimming and J lost 3 bases; unmatched junction nucleotides: 7. CDR3 residues: CASSNGTSGRYEQYF. DNA for the CDR3: TGCGCCAGCAGTAACGGGACTAGCGGCCGCTACGAGCAGTACTTC.

The CDR3 DNA is TGTGCCAGCAGAGCAGGGACTGGGGCCAACGTCCTGACTTTC. Translated, it gives CASRAGTGANVLTF. The chain couples TRBV6-1 to TRBJ2-6; D perhaps matches TRBD1 (5 bases). The length of the CDR3 is 14 residues. CDR1 MNHNS and CDR2 SASEGT come from the germline V gene. With 6 bases removed from V and 2 bases from J, the gap between germline ends came to 8 bases.

V usage is TRBV18 and J usage is TRBJ1-4; D is unclear. This CDR3 contains 14 residues. Trimming took 5 bases from V and 0 from J, leaving 7 bases between them. Germline values: CDR1 KGHSH, CDR2 LQKENI. In DNA, the CDR3 is TGTGCCAGCTCAAGGACGGCAACTAATGAAAAACTGTTTTTT. This codes for CASSRTATNEKLFF. The full variable domain, in which reference TRBV18 and TRBJ1-4 provide the parts outside the CDR3, is NAGVMQNPRHLVRRRGQEARLRCSPMKGHSHVYWYRQLPEEGLKFMVYLQKENIIDESGMPKERFSAEFPKEGPSILRIQQVVRGDSAAYFCASSRTATNEKLFFGSGTQLSVL.